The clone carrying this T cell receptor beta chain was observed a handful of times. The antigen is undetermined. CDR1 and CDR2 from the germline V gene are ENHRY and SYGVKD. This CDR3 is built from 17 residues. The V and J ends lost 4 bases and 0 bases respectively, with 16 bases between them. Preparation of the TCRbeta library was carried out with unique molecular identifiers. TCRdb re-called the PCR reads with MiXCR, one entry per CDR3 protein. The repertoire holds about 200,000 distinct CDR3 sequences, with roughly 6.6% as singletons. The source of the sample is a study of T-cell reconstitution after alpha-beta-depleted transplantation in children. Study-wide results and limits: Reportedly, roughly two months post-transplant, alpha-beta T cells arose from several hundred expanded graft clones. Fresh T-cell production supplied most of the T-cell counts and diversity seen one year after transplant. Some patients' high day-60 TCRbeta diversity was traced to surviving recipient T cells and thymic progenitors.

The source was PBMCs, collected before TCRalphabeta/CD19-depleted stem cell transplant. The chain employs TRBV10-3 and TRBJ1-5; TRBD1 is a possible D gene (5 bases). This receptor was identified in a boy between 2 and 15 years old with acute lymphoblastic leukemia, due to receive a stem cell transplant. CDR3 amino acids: CAISAGTDFYSNQPQHF. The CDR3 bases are TGTGCCATCAGTGCCGGGACGGATTTTTATAGCAATCAGCCCCAGCATTTT.